This T cell receptor (beta chain) stems from a study of T cells in Graves' hyperthyroidism and ophthalmopathy. V lost 2 bases to trimming and J lost 4 bases, with 9 bases between them. In germline, CDR1 is MNHNS, CDR2 SASEGT. The CDR3 spans 13 residues. Overall study results and limits: Most clonotypes expanded in thyroid above 0.001 were likewise present in blood.

The hyperthyroidism was newly diagnosed and had lasted under 2 months; the patients were aged 18 to 65. When hyperthyroidism was first diagnosed, the blood sample was taken, preceding any ophthalmopathy symptoms. Amplified TCR beta CDR3 regions derived from RNA transcripts. The HTBI primer set served for first-round RT-PCR of the TCR CDR3. From the multiplex PCR reads, TCRdb called clonotypes with MiXCR, one entry per CDR3 protein. The data show 380,000 or so distinct CDR3 sequences, roughly 14% seen once. Many counts were recorded for this clonotype. Its antigen is as yet unknown. This rearrangement joins TRBV6-1 to TRBJ2-7; D is undetermined. This receptor was taken from a young man with Graves' hyperthyroidism that later progressed to Graves' ophthalmopathy. The specimen sequenced was blood. CDR3 nucleotide sequence: TGTGCCAGCAGTGAATCGTTTAGGTACGAGCAGTACTTC. Translation gives CASSESFRYEQYF.